Each of the 29 T cell receptor beta chains below was sequenced from the same sample in a study of blood T cell repertoires in COVID-19. Generated by immunoSEQ multiplex PCR, the TCRdb table keeps only in-frame clones and is missing some. The sample carries a few hundred thousand clones, 70% to 90% recorded once. The sample was peripheral blood. The receptors derive from a human donor in a cohort sampled during active COVID-19.

This clone was recorded a few times. The chain combines TRBV23-1 with TRBJ1-2; 8 nucleotides line up with TRBD1. TRBV23-1 is reported as an ORF; its role is uncertain. V was pared by 4 bases and J by 4 bases, with 14 bases of the junction left unmatched. The CDR3 covers 17 residues. The CDR3 DNA sequence: TGCGCCAGCAGTCCGGGTCTCCGGGACAGGAAGGGCTATGGCTACACCTTC. Translating gives CASSPGLRDRKGYGYTF.

This sequence joins TRBV11-2 and TRBJ1-2, with 8 bases lining up with TRBD1. The CDR3 sequence is 16 residues long. V was clipped by 0 bases and J by 0 bases; unmatched bases: 3. The germline CDR1 and CDR2 sequences are SGHAT and FQNNGV. CDR3 protein: CASSLDSGGSNYGYTF. Here the CDR3 DNA reads TGTGCCAGCAGCTTAGACTCAGGGGGCTCTAACTATGGCTACACCTTC.

This chain links TRBV21-1 with TRBJ1-2; the table assigns TRBD1, which was not confirmed against the DNA. TRBV21-1 is annotated as a pseudogene. This CDR3 comprises 16 residues. Here the CDR3 reads CASSKGFETVNYGYTF. The CDR3 nucleotides are TGTGCCAGCAGCAAAGGCTTCGAGACAGTTAACTATGGCTACACCTTC.

This sequence joins TRBV18 and TRBJ1-6, with 9 positions matching TRBD1. With 3 bases clipped from V and 7 bases from J, the junction kept 4 bases outside the gene matches. The CDR3 extends over 15 amino acids. Germline V lookup: CDR1 KGHSH, CDR2 LQKENI. The CDR3 coding sequence is TGTGCCAGCTCACCTAGGACAGGGGTGAATTCACCCCTCCACTTT. This gives the protein CASSPRTGVNSPLHF.

V and J are TRBV6-5 and TRBJ1-1; D is perhaps TRBD1 (5 bases). The CDR3 runs 12 residues. CDR1 is MNHEY and CDR2 is SVGAGI in the germline V gene. Trimming stripped 8 bases from V and 3 bases from J, with 10 bases between. CDR3 amino acids: CASDDSYTEAFF. Here the CDR3 DNA reads TGTGCCAGCGACGACAGTTACACTGAAGCTTTCTTT.

This rearrangement joins TRBV6-4 to TRBJ2-2; D gene unclear. Germline CDR1 is MRHNA and CDR2 is SNTAGT. The germline V and J ends were trimmed by 5 bases and 6 bases, with 10 bases remaining between them. The CDR3 has 13 amino acids. The CDR3 is CASSPSFSGELFF. DNA for the CDR3: TGTGCCAGCAGTCCCTCCTTTTCCGGGGAGCTGTTTTTT.

The V call is TRBV3-1 (or the pseudogene TRBV3-2), the J call TRBJ1-4; D is uncertain. The CDR3 spans 15 residues. Trimming pared 0 bases from V and 4 bases from J, leaving 9 bases between. In germline, CDR1 is LGHDT, CDR2 YNNKEL (reference sequence). CDR3 protein: CASSQENNYNEKLFF. The DNA of the CDR3 is TGTGCCAGCAGCCAAGAGAACAACTATAATGAAAAACTGTTTTTT.

This chain uses TRBV5-8 with TRBJ2-5; possible D gene TRBD2, 5 bases. Germline CDR1 and CDR2: SGHTS and YDEGEE. Trimming removed 0 bases at V and 9 bases at J, with 15 bases between. CDR3 length: 14 residues. The CDR3 sequence: CASSLASGFGPQYF. In DNA, the CDR3 is TGTGCCAGCAGCTTGGCCTCGGGGTTTGGGCCCCAGTACTTC.

The CDR3 nucleotides are TGCAGCGTCTTGACTAGCGGGAGAGACAATGAGCAGTTCTTC. Translation gives CSVLTSGRDNEQFF. The rearrangement uses TRBV29-1 and TRBJ2-1; 12 bases are a match to TRBD2. In germline, CDR1 is SQVTM, CDR2 ANQGSEA. The CDR3 length is 14 residues. Trimming took 6 bases from V and 5 from J; bases not matched to a gene: 5.

The J gene is TRBJ1-1, the V gene TRBV6-5, with TRBD1 matching over 9 bases. The V gene's germline CDR1 is MNHEY and CDR2 SVGAGI. The CDR3 loop spans 15 amino acids. The ends lost 7 bases at V and 7 bases at J; junction bases unmatched: 13. The CDR3 DNA follows: TGTGCCAGCACCCCTCGACAGGGGGAGGGTCTTGAAGCTTTCTTT. Translation gives CASTPRQGEGLEAFF.

This rearrangement joins TRBV5-1 to TRBJ2-2; possible D gene TRBD2, 5 bases. The length of the CDR3 is 15 residues. The germline gives CDR1 SGHRS, CDR2 YFSETQ. The germline V and J ends were trimmed by 0 bases and 4 bases, with 10 bases remaining between them. The CDR3 DNA follows: TGCGCCAGCAGCTTGGAGCTAGCAGGCACCGGGGAGCTGTTTTTT. It codes for CASSLELAGTGELFF.

The rearrangement links TRBV6-5 to TRBJ1-6, with 7 nucleotides matching TRBD1. Germline-derived CDR1 and CDR2 are MNHEY and SVGAGI. The V segment lost 6 bases and the J segment 5 bases; nucleotides outside the gene matches: 7. CDR3 length: 15 amino acids. The CDR3, as DNA: TGTGCCAGCAGCCCGACAGGGATGAATAATTCACCCCTCCACTTT. This gives the protein CASSPTGMNNSPLHF.

The chain joins TRBV7-9 to TRBJ1-2; D may be TRBD1 (6 bases). CDR3 length: 15 residues. V was pared by 4 bases and J by 0 bases, with 12 bases between. CDR1 and CDR2 (germline): SEHNR, FQNEAQ (reference sequence). The CDR3 is CASSSRTAPNYGYTF. CDR3 DNA sequence: TGTGCCAGCAGCTCCCGGACAGCCCCTAACTATGGCTACACCTTC. Full variable domain (rest looked up from reference TRBV7-9 and TRBJ1-2): DTGVSQNPRHKITKRGQNVTFRCDPISEHNRLYWYRQTLGQGPEFLTYFQNEAQLEKSRLLSDRFSAERPKGSFSTLEIQRTEQGDSAMYLCASSSRTAPNYGYTFGSGTRLTVV.

This clone appeared a few times. This rearrangement joins TRBV5-4 to TRBJ2-7, with 14 bases aligning to TRBD2. Germline V gene data show CDR1 as SGHNT and CDR2 as YYREEE (reference sequence). The CDR3 contains 15 residues. J was trimmed by 12 bases and V by 4 bases; bases with no gene match: 12. The DNA of the CDR3 is TGTGCCAGCAGCACCCCGGGACTAGCGGGGGCCGGGGCGTACTTC. Encoded protein: CASSTPGLAGAGAYF.

The rearrangement uses TRBV11-2 and TRBJ1-3; perhaps TRBD1 as D (6 bases). CDR3 length: 14 residues. Trimming cost V 5 bases and J 9 bases, with 17 bases left between them. Germline V gene data show CDR1 as SGHAT and CDR2 as FQNNGV. CDR3 sequence: CASSPQGLGRTIYF. In nucleotides, the CDR3 is TGTGCCAGCAGCCCCCAGGGGCTTGGGCGCACCATATATTTT.

This clone appeared once. The V and J genes are TRBV29-1 and TRBJ1-2; TRBD1 matches at 9 bases. The CDR3 has 13 amino acids. Unmatched junction bases numbered 0, after V lost 4 bases and J lost 0 bases. CDR1 SQVTM and CDR2 ANQGSEA come from the germline V gene. The CDR3 sequence is CSVGTGANYGYTF. DNA for the CDR3: TGCAGCGTTGGGACAGGGGCTAACTATGGCTACACCTTC.

The chain uses TRBV7-9 and TRBJ1-4; D perhaps matches TRBD1 (6 bases). This CDR3 has 16 amino acids. The germline gives CDR1 SEHNR, CDR2 FQNEAQ (reference sequence). Trimming pared 5 bases from V and 6 bases from J, leaving 19 bases between. This chain's CDR3 is CASSPRDTEDYEKLFF. CDR3 sequence (DNA): TGTGCCAGCAGCCCTCGGGACACCGAGGACTATGAAAAACTGTTTTTT.

Here the CDR3 reads CASSQDLGSHQPQHF. The CDR3 DNA reads as TGTGCCAGCAGCCAAGATCTGGGCAGCCATCAGCCCCAGCATTTT. The chain couples TRBV3-1 (or the pseudogene TRBV3-2) to TRBJ1-5; no definite D call. In germline, CDR1 is LGHDT, CDR2 YNNKEL (reference sequence). This CDR3 is 15 amino acids long. V dropped 0 bases and J dropped 5 bases, with 11 bases sitting between them.

This chain connects TRBV6-5 to TRBJ1-2; 7 bases are a match to TRBD1. Germline values: CDR1 MNHEY, CDR2 SVGAGI. J gave up 5 bases and V 6 bases, and 9 bases lay outside the gene matches. This CDR3 spans 14 amino acids. CDR3 sequence reads: CASSRTAGGYGYTF. For the CDR3, the DNA is TGTGCCAGCAGCCGCACGGCAGGGGGGTATGGCTACACCTTC.

The genes are TRBV6-5 and TRBJ1-2, with 8 nucleotides matching TRBD1. With V trimmed by 7 bases and J by 4 bases, 11 bases remained unmatched. Germline CDR1 reads MNHEY; CDR2 reads SVGAGI. CDR3 length equals 15 residues. The CDR3 DNA is TGTGCCAGCATCTCAGGACAGGGTATCCCCTATGGCTACACCTTC. Amino acid sequence: CASISGQGIPYGYTF.

The rearrangement joins TRBV27 to TRBJ2-1; 11 bases are shared with TRBD2. With 5 bases clipped from V and 3 bases from J, the junction kept 15 bases outside the gene matches. There are 19 residues in the CDR3. The V gene's germline CDR1 is MNHEY and CDR2 SMNVEV (reference sequence). CDR3 nucleotide sequence: TGTGCCAGCAGTCCCTCTACCGGAAGTCTAGCGGGAGGCTACAATGAGCAGTTCTTC. This sequence encodes CASSPSTGSLAGGYNEQFF.

The gene calls are TRBV9 and TRBJ1-4, with D hard to call. Trimming removed 4 bases at V and 0 bases at J, with 7 bases between. This CDR3 is built from 14 residues. From germline, CDR1 is SGDLS and CDR2 YYNGEE. In nucleotides, the CDR3 is TGTGCCAGCAGCCGGGTAGCAACTAATGAAAAACTGTTTTTT. Amino acid sequence: CASSRVATNEKLFF.

The chain joins TRBV3-1 (or the pseudogene TRBV3-2) to TRBJ1-6, with D perhaps TRBD1 (6 bases). The V end lost 2 bases, the J end lost 9 bases, and 14 bases lay between the germline ends. The CDR3 is 15 amino acids. The V gene's germline CDR1 is LGHDT and CDR2 YNNKEL (reference sequence). The CDR3: CASSQLPDRGSPLHF. Written as DNA, the CDR3 is TGTGCCAGCAGCCAACTTCCGGACAGAGGTTCACCCCTCCACTTT.

There are a few counts of this clone. The rearrangement joins TRBV7-9 to TRBJ1-1, with D perhaps TRBD1 (6 bases). The CDR3 consists of 12 residues. Germline V gives CDR1 SEHNR, CDR2 FQNEAQ (reference sequence). V was pared by 2 bases and J by 9 bases, with 10 bases between. The CDR3: CASSLPGQKAFF. The CDR3, as DNA: TGTGCCAGCAGCTTACCGGGACAAAAAGCTTTCTTT.

CDR3 bases: TGCAGCGTTGACGTGAGGGCGAGGACTGAAGCTTTCTTT. Its translation: CSVDVRARTEAFF. This rearrangement joins TRBV29-1 to TRBJ1-1; D not resolved. The CDR3 runs to 13 residues. Trimming cost V 3 bases and J 5 bases, with 13 bases left between them. Germline-derived CDR1 and CDR2 are SQVTM and ANQGSEA.

V is TRBV5-6 and J is TRBJ1-2; possible D gene TRBD1, 5 bases. The CDR3 consists of 15 residues. CDR1 and CDR2 (germline): SGHDT, YYEEEE. Trimming left V 0 bases short and J 5 bases short, with 14 bases between. The DNA for the CDR3 is TGTGCCAGCAGCTTGGCACGGGGGATTAGGTATGGCTACACCTTC. This sequence encodes CASSLARGIRYGYTF.

The chain recombines TRBV21-1 with TRBJ1-1. TRBV21-1 has pseudogene status. The CDR3 loop spans 15 amino acids. CDR3 nucleotides: TGTGCCAGCAGCCCGTGGACGGGGATGAACACTGAAGCTTTCTTT. Translation gives CASSPWTGMNTEAFF.

There are a few counts of this clone. The chain links TRBV4-2 to TRBJ1-3; 8 bases line up with TRBD1. V shed 0 bases, J shed 0 bases, and the junction held 1 base outside the gene matches. The CDR3 has 16 residues. Per germline, CDR1 LGHNA and CDR2 YNFKEQ. The CDR3 DNA sequence: TGTGCCAGCAGCCAAGAGACAGGGGCCTCTGGAAACACCATATATTTT. It translates to CASSQETGASGNTIYF.

The rearrangement joins TRBV30 to TRBJ1-1; D unresolved. Germline CDR1 reads GTSNPN; CDR2 reads SVGIG (reference sequence). There are 12 residues in the CDR3. With 1 base removed from V and 11 bases from J, the gap between germline ends came to 14 bases. CDR3 amino acids: CAWSARTAGAFF. Here the CDR3 DNA reads TGTGCCTGGAGTGCGCGGACGGCGGGGGCTTTCTTT.